The T cell receptor beta chain under discussion was sequenced for a study of T and B cells in COVID-19 patients. Study-level information: Active-infection patients were older, median roughly 67 years, than recovered patients, median approximately 35 years.

Multiplex PCR with BIOMED2 TRB-A/B primer pools amplified TRB rearrangements. A single record per CDR3 protein comes from TCRdb applying MiXCR to the multiplex PCR reads. The repertoire consists of 20,000 to 25,000 distinct CDR3 sequences, with 30% occurring once and the leading ten covering 2.1%. Each TRB amplification used roughly 230-550 ng of genomic DNA from blood. Germline V gene data show CDR1 as LNHDA and CDR2 as SQIVND (reference sequence). This CDR3 contains 11 residues. Trimming removed 9 bases at V and 6 bases at J, with 10 bases between. Comment on this clonotype: What it recognizes is unknown.

Study-level findings and limits: In COVID-19 patients, T cell receptor beta variable and joining gene use was reportedly strongly skewed. Highly clonal in active COVID-19, TRB repertoires exceeded healthy-donor diversity and richness at recovery.

The receptor's source is a human donor who had recovered from COVID-19. The chain has TRBV19 and TRBJ2-3; D is unclear. The sequencing sample was made of blood. The CDR3 DNA sequence: TGTGCCAGCTACGACCGGGATACGCAGTATTTT. Amino acid sequence: CASYDRDTQYF.